The 8 T cell receptor beta chains presented below share a single source sample, sequenced in a study of T cells after yellow fever vaccination. In TCRdb, the 5' RACE reads were re-called with MiXCR into one record per CDR3 protein. The sample has hundreds of thousands of distinct CDR3 sequences, about 12% seen once; the top ten hold 15%. The specimen comprised PBMCs, sampled on the day of the yellow fever booster vaccination. These receptors were obtained from a young man who received the YFV17D yellow fever vaccine.

This clonotype has more than one count but fewer than ten. Here the CDR3 omits its conserved ending phenylalanine or tryptophan, so a read error is the likely source. Because the CDR3's place on the DNA is in doubt, the DNA is left out and the CDR3 is given as listed by TCRdb. The CDR3 spells CASSQGGQAFHL. This sequence joins TRBV4-2 and TRBJ1-4; whether TRBD1, the table's D call, matches the DNA was not checked. Germline V gives CDR1 LGHNA, CDR2 YNFKEQ. From its first to its last residue, the CDR3 has 12 amino acids.

This clonotype was counted a few times. The chain carries TRBV5-1 and TRBJ2-7, with 12 bases lining up with TRBD2. Germline-derived CDR1 and CDR2 are SGHRS and YFSETQ. The CDR3 covers 13 residues. With 9 bases clipped from V and 1 base from J, the junction kept 2 bases outside the gene matches. CDR3 region: CATGLAGSYEQYF. CDR3 DNA: TGCGCCACCGGACTAGCGGGATCCTACGAGCAGTACTTC.

The sample holds a few counts of this clonotype. The V call is TRBV5-6, the J call TRBJ2-3; D is perhaps TRBD1 (6 bases). Germline V gene data show CDR1 as SGHDT and CDR2 as YYEEEE. The CDR3 is 17 amino acids. V lost 4 bases and J 5 bases, leaving 23 bases between the germline ends. Written as DNA, the CDR3 is TGTGCCAGCAGCCTGGGTATCGACAGGAAAGGGGGAGATACGCAGTATTTT. It specifies CASSLGIDRKGGDTQYF.

This clonotype was seen a few times. The genes are TRBV6-2 or TRBV6-3 and TRBJ2-7, with D tentatively TRBD1 (6 bases). This CDR3 spans 13 amino acids. Germline lookup yields CDR1 MNHEY and CDR2 SVGEGT. The V end was cut by 6 bases, the J end by 9 bases, with 18 bases between. The DNA of the CDR3 is TGTGCCAGCAGCCCCAATGACAGGAGGCGGCAGTACTTC. Its protein is CASSPNDRRRQYF.

This clonotype turned up a few times. This chain uses TRBV30 with TRBJ1-6, with TRBD1 as a possible D gene (5 bases). There are 16 residues in the CDR3. Germline loops: CDR1 GTSNPN, CDR2 SVGIG (reference sequence). Trimming left V 1 base short and J 8 bases short, with 18 bases between. The chain's CDR3 is CAWSASYGTGDSPLHF. The CDR3 bases are TGTGCCTGGAGTGCGTCCTACGGGACCGGGGATTCACCCCTCCACTTT. The variable domain in full, with the rest retrieved from reference TRBV30 and TRBJ1-6, is SQTIHQWPATLVQPVGSPLSLECTVEGTSNPNLYWYRQAAGRGLQLLFYSVGIGQISSEVPQNLSASRPQDRQFILSSKKLLLSDSGFYLCAWSASYGTGDSPLHFGNGTRLTVT.

The CDR3 DNA follows: TGTGCCAGTAGTAACCGGGAAATCTATAATTCACCCCTCCACTTT. This sequence encodes CASSNREIYNSPLHF. The chain uses TRBV19 and TRBJ1-6, with no clear D. Germline V gene data show CDR1 as LNHDA and CDR2 as SQIVND (reference sequence). The CDR3 loop spans 15 amino acids. Trimming took off 4 bases at V and 3 bases at J, with 10 bases between the two ends.

The chain links TRBV6-2 or TRBV6-3 to TRBJ2-1; D not resolved. CDR3 size: 12 residues. Germline CDR1 MNHEY, CDR2 SVGEGT. V lost 8 bases, J lost 8 bases, and 13 bases lay in between. The CDR3: CASVHGPHEQFF. The CDR3 DNA reads TGTGCCAGCGTCCATGGGCCGCATGAGCAGTTCTTC.

The DNA of the CDR3 is TGTGCCAGCAGTTTTTGGGCAGGTGGAGAGGACACCGGGGAGCTGTTTTTT. It specifies CASSFWAGGEDTGELFF. The chain recombines TRBV12-3 or TRBV12-4 with TRBJ2-2; D is unresolved. The CDR3 is made up of 17 amino acids. The V and J ends lost 3 bases and 3 bases respectively, with 17 bases between them.